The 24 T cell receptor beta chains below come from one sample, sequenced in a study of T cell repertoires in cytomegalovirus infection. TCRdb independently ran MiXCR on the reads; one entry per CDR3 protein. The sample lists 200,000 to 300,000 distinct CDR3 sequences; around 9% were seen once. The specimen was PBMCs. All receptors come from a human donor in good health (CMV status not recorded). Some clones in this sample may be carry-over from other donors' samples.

Here the CDR3 DNA reads TGCGCCAGCAGCCAAGACCCATTCGCTCTAGCGGGGGGAGTAGAGACCCAGTACTTC. It specifies CASSQDPFALAGGVETQYF. V gene TRBV4-3 combines with J gene TRBJ2-5; 11 bases agree with TRBD2. CDR1 LGHNA and CDR2 YSLEER come from the germline V gene. V was pared by 0 bases and J by 4 bases, with 13 bases of the junction left unmatched. This CDR3 is 19 amino acids long.

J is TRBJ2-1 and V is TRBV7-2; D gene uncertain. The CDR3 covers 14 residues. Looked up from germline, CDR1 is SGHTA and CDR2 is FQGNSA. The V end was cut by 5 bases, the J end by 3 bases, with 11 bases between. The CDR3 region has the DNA TGTGCCAGCAGCCGTCCTGGTAACTACAATGAGCAGTTCTTC. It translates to CASSRPGNYNEQFF. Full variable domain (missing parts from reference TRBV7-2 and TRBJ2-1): GAGVSQSPSNKVTEKGKDVELRCDPISGHTALYWYRQSLGQGLEFLIYFQGNSAPDKSGLPSDRFSAERTGGSVSTLTIQRTQQEDSAVYLCASSRPGNYNEQFFGPGTRLTVL.

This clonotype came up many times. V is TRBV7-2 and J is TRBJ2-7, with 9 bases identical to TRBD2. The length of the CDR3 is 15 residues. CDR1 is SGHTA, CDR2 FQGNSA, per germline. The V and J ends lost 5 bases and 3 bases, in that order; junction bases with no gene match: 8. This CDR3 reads CASSRRRAGGYEQYF. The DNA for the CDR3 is TGTGCCAGCAGCCGCCGAAGAGCGGGGGGCTACGAGCAGTACTTC.

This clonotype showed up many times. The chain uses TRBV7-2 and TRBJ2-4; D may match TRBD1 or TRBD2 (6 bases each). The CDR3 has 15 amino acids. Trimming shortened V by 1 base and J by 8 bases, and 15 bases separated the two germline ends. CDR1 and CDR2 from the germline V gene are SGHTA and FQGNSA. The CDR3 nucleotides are TGTGCCAGCAGCTTAGGGAGGGCACAGGGATACATTCAGTACTTC. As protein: CASSLGRAQGYIQYF. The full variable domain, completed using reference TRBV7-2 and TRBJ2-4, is GAGVSQSPSNKVTEKGKDVELRCDPISGHTALYWYRQSLGQGLEFLIYFQGNSAPDKSGLPSDRFSAERTGGSVSTLTIQRTQQEDSAVYLCASSLGRAQGYIQYFGAGTRLSVL.

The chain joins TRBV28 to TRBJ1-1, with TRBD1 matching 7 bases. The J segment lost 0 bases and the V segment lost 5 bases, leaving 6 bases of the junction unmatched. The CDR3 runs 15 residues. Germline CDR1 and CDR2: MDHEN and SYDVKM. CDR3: CASSQDRYMNTEAFF. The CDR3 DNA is TGTGCCAGCAGTCAGGACAGGTACATGAACACTGAAGCTTTCTTT.

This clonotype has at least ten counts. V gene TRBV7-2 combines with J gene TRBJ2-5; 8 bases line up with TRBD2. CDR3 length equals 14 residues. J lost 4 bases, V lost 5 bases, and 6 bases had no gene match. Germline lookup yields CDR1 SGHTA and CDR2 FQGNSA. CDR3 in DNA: TGTGCCAGCAGCCTTCGACTAGCGCCAGAGACCCAGTACTTC. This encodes CASSLRLAPETQYF.

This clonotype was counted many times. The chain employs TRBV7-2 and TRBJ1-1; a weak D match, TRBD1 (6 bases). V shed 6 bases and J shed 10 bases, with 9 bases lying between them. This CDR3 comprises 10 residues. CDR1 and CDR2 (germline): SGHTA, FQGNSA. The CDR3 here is CASREGGAFF. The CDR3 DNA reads TGTGCCAGCAGGGAGGGGGGAGCTTTCTTT.

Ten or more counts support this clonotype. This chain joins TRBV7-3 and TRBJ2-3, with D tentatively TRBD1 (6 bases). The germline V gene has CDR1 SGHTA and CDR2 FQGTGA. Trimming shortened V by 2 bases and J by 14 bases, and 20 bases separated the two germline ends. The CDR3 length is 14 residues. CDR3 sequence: CASSLAGGLGHLYF. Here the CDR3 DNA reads TGTGCCAGCAGCTTAGCTGGGGGCTTAGGTCATTTGTATTTT.

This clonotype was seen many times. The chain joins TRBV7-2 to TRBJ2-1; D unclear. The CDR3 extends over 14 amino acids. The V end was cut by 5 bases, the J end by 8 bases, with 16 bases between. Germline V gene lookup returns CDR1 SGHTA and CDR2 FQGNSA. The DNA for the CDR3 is TGTGCCAGCAGCCCAGTGCCGGAGTTCCATGAGCAGTTCTTC. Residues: CASSPVPEFHEQFF. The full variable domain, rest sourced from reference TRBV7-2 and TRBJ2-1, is GAGVSQSPSNKVTEKGKDVELRCDPISGHTALYWYRQSLGQGLEFLIYFQGNSAPDKSGLPSDRFSAERTGGSVSTLTIQRTQQEDSAVYLCASSPVPEFHEQFFGPGTRLTVL.

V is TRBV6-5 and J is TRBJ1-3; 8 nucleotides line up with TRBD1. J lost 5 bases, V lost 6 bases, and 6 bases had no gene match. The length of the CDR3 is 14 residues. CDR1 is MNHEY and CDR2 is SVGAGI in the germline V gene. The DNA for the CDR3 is TGTGCCAGCAGCCGGACAGGGTCCAGAAACACCATATATTTT. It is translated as CASSRTGSRNTIYF.

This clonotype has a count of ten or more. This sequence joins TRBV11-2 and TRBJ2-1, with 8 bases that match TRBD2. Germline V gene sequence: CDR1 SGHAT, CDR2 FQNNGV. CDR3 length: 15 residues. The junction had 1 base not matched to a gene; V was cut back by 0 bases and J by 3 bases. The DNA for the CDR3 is TGTGCCAGCAGCTTAGAAACTAGCGGCTACAATGAGCAGTTCTTC. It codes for CASSLETSGYNEQFF.

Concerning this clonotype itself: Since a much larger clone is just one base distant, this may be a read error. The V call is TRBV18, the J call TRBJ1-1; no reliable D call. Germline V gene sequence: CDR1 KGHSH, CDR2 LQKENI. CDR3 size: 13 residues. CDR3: CVSSPSLDSEAFF. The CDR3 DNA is TGTGTCAGCTCACCGAGTTTGGATTCTGAAGCTTTCTTT.

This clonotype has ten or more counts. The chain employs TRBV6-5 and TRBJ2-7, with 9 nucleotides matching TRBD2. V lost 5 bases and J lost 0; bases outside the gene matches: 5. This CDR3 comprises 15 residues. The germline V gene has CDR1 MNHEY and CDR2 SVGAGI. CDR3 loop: CASSTGGLASYEQYF. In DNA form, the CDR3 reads TGTGCCAGCAGTACCGGGGGACTAGCCTCCTACGAGCAGTACTTC.

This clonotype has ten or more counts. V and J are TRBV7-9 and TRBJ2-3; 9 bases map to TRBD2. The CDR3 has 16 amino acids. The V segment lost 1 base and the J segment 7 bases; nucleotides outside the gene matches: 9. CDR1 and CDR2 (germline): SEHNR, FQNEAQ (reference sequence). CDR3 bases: TGTGCCAGCAGCTTAGGTGCAGGACTAGCGAGGCATACGCAGTATTTT. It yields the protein CASSLGAGLARHTQYF.

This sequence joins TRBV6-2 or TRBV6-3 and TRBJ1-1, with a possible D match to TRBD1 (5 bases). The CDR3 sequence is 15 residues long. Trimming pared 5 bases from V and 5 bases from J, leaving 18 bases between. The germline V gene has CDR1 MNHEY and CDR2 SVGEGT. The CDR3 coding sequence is TGTGCCAGCAGTAGTATCAGGGCGGTGGGTACTGAAGCTTTCTTT. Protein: CASSSIRAVGTEAFF.

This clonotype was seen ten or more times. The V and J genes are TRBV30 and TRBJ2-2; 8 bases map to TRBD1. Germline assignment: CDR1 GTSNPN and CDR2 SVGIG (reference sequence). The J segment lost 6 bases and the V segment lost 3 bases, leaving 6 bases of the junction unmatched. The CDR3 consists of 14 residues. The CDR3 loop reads CAWRDRAVAGELFF. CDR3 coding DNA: TGTGCCTGGAGGGACAGGGCCGTGGCCGGGGAGCTGTTTTTT.

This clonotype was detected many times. CDR3 sequence reads: CASSLGLAGLSSYNEQFF. The CDR3 DNA reads as TGTGCCAGCAGTTTGGGACTAGCGGGCCTGAGCTCCTACAATGAGCAGTTCTTC. V usage is TRBV12-3 or TRBV12-4 and J usage is TRBJ2-1, with 12 nucleotides matching TRBD2. Trimming removed 3 bases from V and 0 bases from J; junction bases left unmatched: 6. The CDR3 has 18 amino acids.

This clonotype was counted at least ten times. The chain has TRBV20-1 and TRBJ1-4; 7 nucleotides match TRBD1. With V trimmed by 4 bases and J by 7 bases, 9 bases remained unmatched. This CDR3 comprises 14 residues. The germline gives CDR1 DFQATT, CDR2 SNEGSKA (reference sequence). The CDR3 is CSATAGGFGEKLFF. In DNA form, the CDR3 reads TGCAGTGCTACCGCAGGGGGGTTTGGTGAAAAACTGTTTTTT.

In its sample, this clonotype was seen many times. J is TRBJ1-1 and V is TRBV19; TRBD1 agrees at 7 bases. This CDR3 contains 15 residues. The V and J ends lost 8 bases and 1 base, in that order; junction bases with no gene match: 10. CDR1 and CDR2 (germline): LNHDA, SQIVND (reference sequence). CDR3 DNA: TGTGCCAGTTACCGACAGGGATGGGGGAACACTGAAGCTTTCTTT. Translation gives CASYRQGWGNTEAFF.

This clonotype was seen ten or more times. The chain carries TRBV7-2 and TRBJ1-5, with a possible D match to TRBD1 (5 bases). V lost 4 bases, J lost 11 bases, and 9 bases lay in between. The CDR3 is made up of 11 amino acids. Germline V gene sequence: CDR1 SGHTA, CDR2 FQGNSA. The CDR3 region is CASSSSGAQHF. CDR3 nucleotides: TGTGCCAGCAGCTCCTCGGGGGCCCAGCATTTT.

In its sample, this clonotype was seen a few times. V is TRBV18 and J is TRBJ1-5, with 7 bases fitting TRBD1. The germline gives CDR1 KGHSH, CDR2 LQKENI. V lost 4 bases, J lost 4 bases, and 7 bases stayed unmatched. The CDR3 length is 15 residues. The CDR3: CASSHGDSGNQPQHF. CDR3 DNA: TGTGCCAGCTCACACGGGGACAGCGGTAATCAGCCCCAGCATTTT. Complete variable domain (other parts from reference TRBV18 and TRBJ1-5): NAGVMQNPRHLVRRRGQEARLRCSPMKGHSHVYWYRQLPEEGLKFMVYLQKENIIDESGMPKERFSAEFPKEGPSILRIQQVVRGDSAAYFCASSHGDSGNQPQHFGDGTRLSIL.

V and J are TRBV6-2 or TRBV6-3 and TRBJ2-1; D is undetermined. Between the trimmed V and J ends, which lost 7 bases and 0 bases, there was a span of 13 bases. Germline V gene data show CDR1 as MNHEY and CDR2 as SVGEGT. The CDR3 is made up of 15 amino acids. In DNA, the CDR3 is TGTGCCAGCAAGGAGAGCCCCAGCTCCTACAATGAGCAGTTCTTC. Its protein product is CASKESPSSYNEQFF.

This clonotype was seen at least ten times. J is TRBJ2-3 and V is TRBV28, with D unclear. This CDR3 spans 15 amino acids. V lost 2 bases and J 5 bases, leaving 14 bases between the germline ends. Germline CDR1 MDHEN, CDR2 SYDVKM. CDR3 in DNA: TGTGCCAGCAGTTTAGAGACCACCCTAATAGATACGCAGTATTTT. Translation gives CASSLETTLIDTQYF.

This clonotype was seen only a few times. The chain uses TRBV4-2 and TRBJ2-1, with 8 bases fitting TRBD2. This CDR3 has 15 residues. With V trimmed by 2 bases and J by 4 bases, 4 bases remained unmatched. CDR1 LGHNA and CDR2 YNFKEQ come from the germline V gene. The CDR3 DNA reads TGTGCCAGCAGCCAAAAGACGGGGGGGTACAATGAGCAGTTCTTC. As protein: CASSQKTGGYNEQFF.